The sequence of this TCR beta chain was determined in a study of a mutant IDH1 vaccine in newly diagnosed glioma. Study in general: Patients were pretreated with radiotherapy, temozolomide, or both, mostly both.

Time point described: week 47, end of study. The study gave 300 ug of mutant IDH1 20-mer peptide per vaccine dose, with topical imiquimod. The data were produced by immunoSEQ multiplex PCR, yet TCRdb's version contains in-frame clones alone and is incomplete. Of tens of thousands of clones listed, more than 75% are singletons. This clone turned up a few times. Antigen specificity is unknown. This CDR3 has 14 amino acids. V dropped 6 bases and J dropped 4; count of bases not matched to a gene: 3. CDR1 and CDR2 from the germline V gene are KGHSH and LQKENI. The V gene is TRBV18, the J gene TRBJ1-5; TRBD1 matches at 10 bases. The clonotype comes from a woman between 40 and 55 years old with glioma. Some clones in this sample may be carry-over from other donors' samples. The sequenced sample was PBMCs, obtained from a glioma patient whose treatment included an IDH1 peptide vaccine. The CDR3 region is CASSQDRGNQPQHF. The CDR3 bases are TGTGCCAGCTCTCAGGACAGGGGGAATCAGCCCCAGCATTTT.